Given below is one T cell receptor (beta chain) in context. The source of the sample is a study of graft-versus-host responses after intestinal transplantation. Turning to the study itself: Induction with anti-thymocyte globulin, then tacrolimus and steroids for 2 to 3 years, was given to all recipients.

This table comes from immunoSEQ multiplex PCR, and its TCRdb copy is limited to in-frame clones, with some not included. The sample consists of around 21,000 clones, about 35% of them appearing once. Researchers placed around 200,000 CFSE-labeled responder cells in culture with around 200,000 irradiated, violet-dye-labeled stimulator cells. Sorting after the reaction isolated proliferating CFSE-low CD3+CD4+ and CD3+CD8+ responders. Study-wide points: GvH clonotypes were identified within recipient marrow, with a subset emerging first in ileum or blood. Individuals who had graft-donor T cell macrochimerism had allografts that showed high graft-versus-host to host-versus-graft clonal ratios.

Germline assignment: CDR1 SGHDT and CDR2 YYEEEE. The CDR3 extends over 14 amino acids. V was pared by 4 bases and J by 7 bases, with 15 bases between. This TCR was sampled from a human patient who received an intestinal transplant. The material was alloreactive CD8+ T cells from a mixed lymphocyte reaction culture, obtained before intestinal transplant. Regarding subset: CFSE-low proliferating T cells sorted from roughly 6-day pre-transplant mixed lymphocyte reaction (GvH or HvG direction). This chain links TRBV5-6 with TRBJ1-3; no clear D. The CDR3 spells CASSPRPGLNTIYF. DNA for the CDR3: TGTGCCAGCAGCCCCAGGCCAGGATTGAACACCATATATTTT.